This T cell receptor beta chain was sequenced in a study of cytomegalovirus exposure and HLA in healthy donors. Overall study context: Caucasian-associated ancestry cluster membership applied to approximately 81% of several hundred genotyped donors.

Both 60 Vbeta primers and 13 Jbeta primers went into the PCR. The protocol was immunoSEQ multiplex PCR, while the TCRdb copy is restricted to in-frame clones and leaves out a portion. The profile shows 110,000 or so clones, over 65% of them singletons. CDR1 and CDR2 from the germline V gene are MDHEN and SYDVKM. CDR3 length equals 16 residues. V was shortened by 3 bases and J by 4 bases, with 16 bases between the two germline ends. Material for sequencing was PBMCs. The chain couples TRBV28 to TRBJ1-5; D is possibly TRBD1 (6 bases). The source is a woman aged 18-35 years in good health and CMV-seronegative. CDR3 bases: TGTGCCAGCAGTTTTAAAGTGAATCAGGGGAATCAGCCCCAGCATTTT. This encodes CASSFKVNQGNQPQHF.